This TCR beta chain was documented in a study of shared clonotypes between healthy human individuals. As defined, naive CD8 cells were CD45RO-negative and positively selected for CCR7, with terminally differentiated effector memory CD45RA+ cells excluded. Details on this clone: This same CDR3 is encoded by further DNA sequences in the sample.

This CDR3 is 12 amino acids long. Between the trimmed V and J ends, which lost 0 bases and 7 bases, there was a span of 4 bases. Germline CDR1 SGHVS, CDR2 FQNEAQ. Using immunoSEQ multiplex PCR, the repertoire was profiled, and TCRdb retains in-frame clones only, with some absent. This table holds some 2.1 million clones, just under 95% found once. Source material: naive CD8+ T cells from PBMCs. The chain recombines TRBV7-8 with TRBJ1-5; no clear D. The receptor was derived from a man younger than 35 in good health. Some clones in this sample may be carry-over from other donors' samples. The CDR3 sequence is CASSLAGQPQHF. The DNA for the CDR3 is TGTGCCAGCAGCTTAGCGGGACAGCCCCAGCATTTT. The whole variable domain, remainder taken from reference TRBV7-8 and TRBJ1-5, is GAGVSQSPRYKVAKRGQDVALRCDPISGHVSLFWYQQALGQGPEFLTYFQNEAQLDKSGLPSDRFFAERPEGSVSTLKIQRTQQEDSAVYLCASSLAGQPQHFGDGTRLSIL.